The rows below give T cell receptor beta chains drawn from one sample of a study of Tregs in tolerant kidney transplant recipients. TCRdb's copy holds only in-frame clones and misses some; the assay was immunoSEQ multiplex PCR. The data show some 56,000 clones, with roughly nine tenths seen just once and roughly 15% held by the top ten. The specimen comprised CD8+ T cells from blood (PBMCs), sampled 24 months after the transplant. All receptors come from a human patient who received a combined kidney and bone marrow transplant. Some of these T cells may belong to the graft donor. The conserved cysteine and the conserved F or W are not part of the CDR3 here. Each record gives: V gene, J gene, D gene, CDR3 protein. D genes are given only for firm matches.

v_call: TRBV27; j_call: TRBJ2-1; d_call: NA; cdr3_aa: ATSGADSYNEQF
v_call: TRBV4-3; j_call: TRBJ2-5; d_call: NA; cdr3_aa: ASSQDRGNQETQY
v_call: TRBV7-2; j_call: TRBJ1-2; d_call: TRBD1; cdr3_aa: ASSLERGPSYGYT
v_call: TRBV27; j_call: TRBJ1-5; d_call: NA; cdr3_aa: ASSSFSNQPQH
v_call: TRBV27; j_call: TRBJ2-7; d_call: NA; cdr3_aa: ASSFSLGQTGYEQY
v_call: TRBV19; j_call: TRBJ1-5; d_call: NA; cdr3_aa: ASSWASGSNQPQH
v_call: TRBV9; j_call: TRBJ2-1; d_call: TRBD2; cdr3_aa: ASSFARAGGYHEQF
v_call: TRBV13; j_call: TRBJ2-7; d_call: NA; cdr3_aa: ASSSGSYEQY
v_call: TRBV4-1; j_call: TRBJ2-7; d_call: TRBD1; cdr3_aa: ASSQEDRSTYEQY
v_call: TRBV15; j_call: TRBJ2-7; d_call: TRBD2; cdr3_aa: ATSNSGGFSYEQY
v_call: TRBV4-1; j_call: TRBJ2-1; d_call: NA; cdr3_aa: ASSLMGAISYNEQF
v_call: TRBV5-5; j_call: TRBJ2-1; d_call: NA; cdr3_aa: ASSPRVGLDREQF
v_call: TRBV6-5; j_call: TRBJ1-1; d_call: TRBD1; cdr3_aa: ASREQGAAF
v_call: TRBV2; j_call: TRBJ2-3; d_call: TRBD2; cdr3_aa: ASSEGASGADTQY
v_call: TRBV7-6; j_call: TRBJ2-1; d_call: TRBD1; cdr3_aa: ASSPRDSSYNEQF
v_call: TRBV7-9; j_call: TRBJ2-1; d_call: TRBD2; cdr3_aa: ASQTGLAANEQF
v_call: TRBV13; j_call: TRBJ2-1; d_call: TRBD2; cdr3_aa: ASSLGASGPTYNEQF
v_call: TRBV30; j_call: TRBJ2-3; d_call: NA; cdr3_aa: AWIEGGHTDTQY
v_call: TRBV19; j_call: TRBJ2-7; d_call: NA; cdr3_aa: ASSTTGASEQY
v_call: TRBV13; j_call: TRBJ2-1; d_call: NA; cdr3_aa: ASSRSINANEQF
v_call: TRBV27; j_call: TRBJ2-1; d_call: NA; cdr3_aa: ASSLVGSGSNEQF
v_call: TRBV21-1; j_call: TRBJ1-3; d_call: NA; cdr3_aa: ASSKLLSGNTIY
v_call: TRBV6-6; j_call: TRBJ2-3; d_call: NA; cdr3_aa: ASSYSPGATQY
v_call: TRBV9; j_call: TRBJ2-5; d_call: TRBD2; cdr3_aa: ASSPWTSGGERKTQY
v_call: TRBV11-2; j_call: TRBJ2-1; d_call: TRBD2; cdr3_aa: ASSPGLAVNEQF
v_call: TRBV7-6; j_call: TRBJ2-3; d_call: TRBD2; cdr3_aa: ASSVGAGGGTDTQY
v_call: TRBV5-6; j_call: TRBJ2-7; d_call: NA; cdr3_aa: ASSFPGRDRREQY
v_call: TRBV5-6; j_call: TRBJ2-7; d_call: TRBD1; cdr3_aa: ASSYGQAYEQY
v_call: TRBV19; j_call: TRBJ2-1; d_call: TRBD2; cdr3_aa: ASSIVLAGGQNEQF